The 2 T cell receptor beta chains below were found in one sample sequenced in a study of blood T cell repertoires in COVID-19. Assay: immunoSEQ multiplex PCR; the TCRdb copy retains only in-frame clones and omits some. The sample includes hundreds of thousands of clones, 86% of them seen just once. Sequencing input: peripheral blood. All receptors come from a man older than 75 with acute or convalescent COVID-19.

V and J are TRBV7-8 and TRBJ2-5, with 7 positions matching TRBD2. The CDR3 loop spans 14 amino acids. V lost 5 bases and J lost 3; bases outside the gene matches: 6. Germline V CDR1 and CDR2: SGHVS, FQNEAQ. The CDR3 DNA follows: TGTGCCAGCAGCCCCCAGACTAGCAAAGAGACCCAGTACTTC. Amino acids: CASSPQTSKETQYF.

The chain recombines TRBV6-2 or TRBV6-3 with TRBJ1-2, with 7 bases fitting TRBD1. This CDR3 spans 18 amino acids. Per germline, CDR1 MNHEY and CDR2 SVGEGT. V trimming: 6 bases; J trimming: 6 bases; junction bases outside the gene matches: 22. CDR3 sequence (DNA): TGTGCCAGCAGCAATGGGCGGGGACAGTTTTTCGCTTCGGATGGCTACACCTTC. This encodes CASSNGRGQFFASDGYTF.